These 31 T cell receptor beta chains originate from one sample sequenced in a study of blood T cell repertoires in COVID-19 (dated by TCRdb to 2018 to 2021). The library was obtained by the immunoSEQ multiplex PCR assay. As stored in TCRdb, this immuneACCESS dataset retains in-frame rearrangements with V and J assigned. A fraction of the clones does not appear; measured against another copy, unresolved V genes explain less than half of the discrepancy, and the remainder lacks a known reason. A total of roughly 63,000 clones appear in this sample, 74% of them only once. Together, the top ten hold 25% to 30% of the sample. The sample comprised peripheral blood. All receptors derive from a woman older than 75 with acute or convalescent COVID-19.

This clone was seen once. This chain links TRBV4-1 with TRBJ2-7, with 7 bases lining up with TRBD2. The junction had 10 bases not matched to a gene; V was cut back by 5 bases and J by 0 bases. Germline-derived CDR1 and CDR2 are MGHRA and YSYEKL. The CDR3 is made up of 16 amino acids. This CDR3 is CASSTTSAQSSYEQYF. The CDR3 region has the DNA TGCGCCAGCAGCACCACTAGCGCTCAGAGCTCCTACGAGCAGTACTTC.

The V gene is TRBV6-1, the J gene TRBJ2-1, with TRBD2 matching over 11 bases. From germline, CDR1 is MNHNS and CDR2 SASEGT. The CDR3 has 15 residues. V was pared by 4 bases and J by 10 bases, with 9 bases of the junction left unmatched. Here the CDR3 DNA reads TGTGCCAGCAGTGCAGCACTAGCGGGAGTACAGGAGCAGTTCTTC. Its protein is CASSAALAGVQEQFF.

The chain links TRBV10-3 to TRBJ2-7, with 13 bases fitting TRBD2. The germline V gene encodes CDR1 ENHRY and CDR2 SYGVKD. V shed 0 bases, J shed 2 bases, and the junction held 4 bases outside the gene matches. The CDR3 is made up of 17 amino acids. The CDR3 protein is CAISESLGLAGTYEQYF. In nucleotides, the CDR3 is TGTGCCATCAGTGAGTCGCTGGGACTAGCGGGAACCTACGAGCAGTACTTC.

Ten or more counts support this clone. This chain joins TRBV12-5 and TRBJ1-6; TRBD1 might be the D (6 bases). V was pared by 5 bases and J by 10 bases, with 15 bases between. Germline V gene data show CDR1 as LGHNT and CDR2 as FRNRAP. The CDR3 is 14 amino acids. The chain's CDR3 is CASGAGTWESPLHF. DNA for the CDR3: TGTGCTAGTGGTGCCGGGACATGGGAATCACCCCTCCACTTT.

This clone was counted once. The chain's CDR3 is CASSLSGASGGYTF. As DNA, the CDR3 is TGTGCCAGCAGCTTGTCAGGGGCCTCTGGTGGCTACACCTTC. The V call is TRBV11-2, the J call TRBJ1-2; D may be TRBD1 (6 bases). CDR3 length: 14 amino acids. CDR1 and CDR2 from the germline V gene are SGHAT and FQNNGV. V lost 3 bases and J lost 7, with 15 bases in between. The full variable domain, rest sourced from reference TRBV11-2 and TRBJ1-2, is EAGVAQSPRYKIIEKRQSVAFWCNPISGHATLYWYQQILGQGPKLLIQFQNNGVVDDSQLPKDRFSAERLKGVDSTLKIQPAKLEDSAVYLCASSLSGASGGYTFGSGTRLTVV.

The genes are TRBV18 and TRBJ2-1; D gene unclear. With 3 bases removed from V and 7 bases from J, the gap between germline ends came to 7 bases. Germline CDR1 KGHSH, CDR2 LQKENI. There are 12 residues in the CDR3. The CDR3 bases are TGTGCCAGCTCACCTCCCTTGAATGAGCAGTTCTTC. Amino acids: CASSPPLNEQFF.

J is TRBJ1-4 and V is TRBV19; 7 positions agree with TRBD1. V dropped 6 bases and J dropped 3; count of bases not matched to a gene: 7. This CDR3 has 15 amino acids. Germline CDR1 is LNHDA and CDR2 is SQIVND (reference sequence). The chain's CDR3 is CASSSRTGPNEKLFF. CDR3 in DNA: TGTGCCAGTAGCTCTCGGACAGGACCTAATGAAAAACTGTTTTTT.

This chain joins TRBV28 and TRBJ1-1; 9 bases align to TRBD1. The germline gives CDR1 MDHEN, CDR2 SYDVKM. Trimming at V came to 3 bases and at J to 0 bases, leaving 8 bases not matched to a gene. This CDR3 comprises 17 residues. CDR3 nucleotide sequence: TGTGCCAGCAGTTTTCACAGGGGGCTCTCCATGAACACTGAAGCTTTCTTT. It encodes CASSFHRGLSMNTEAFF.

The chain links TRBV10-2 to TRBJ2-7, with 9 positions matching TRBD2. After removal of 2 bases from V and 2 bases from J, the junction contained 1 base not matched to a gene. The CDR3 loop spans 14 amino acids. Germline CDR1 reads WSHSY; CDR2 reads SAAADI. CDR3 in DNA: TGCGCCAGCAGTGAGGGCGGGAGGGCCTACGAGCAGTACTTC. It translates to CASSEGGRAYEQYF.

V and J are TRBV5-5 and TRBJ1-3, with 7 bases identical to TRBD1. The CDR3 is 15 amino acids. Germline V gives CDR1 SGHKS, CDR2 YYEKEE (reference sequence). The trim removed 1 base at V and 3 bases at J, leaving 4 bases unmatched. The CDR3 sequence is CASSLTGAYGNTIYF. CDR3 coding DNA: TGTGCCAGCAGCTTGACAGGGGCGTATGGAAACACCATATATTTT.

The chain links TRBV2 to TRBJ1-5; TRBD1 agrees at 8 bases. CDR3 length: 16 residues. Trimming at V came to 4 bases and at J to 4 bases, leaving 9 bases not matched to a gene. The germline CDR1 and CDR2 sequences are SNHLY and FYNNEI. The CDR3 DNA sequence: TGTGCCAGCAGTGCTTCTTCCACAGGGGGAAATCAGCCCCAGCATTTT. It encodes CASSASSTGGNQPQHF.

This clone was seen only once. The chain is built from TRBV9 and TRBJ2-1, with 7 bases matching TRBD2. J gave up 2 bases and V 0 bases, and 2 bases lay outside the gene matches. The CDR3 is made up of 15 amino acids. In germline, CDR1 is SGDLS, CDR2 YYNGEE. The CDR3 spells CASSVAAGAYNEQFF. CDR3 in DNA: TGTGCCAGCAGCGTAGCTGCGGGAGCCTACAATGAGCAGTTCTTC. The variable domain in full, completed from reference TRBV9 and TRBJ2-1, reads DSGVTQTPKHLITATGQRVTLRCSPRSGDLSVYWYQQSLDQGLQFLIQYYNGEERAKGNILERFSAQQFPDLHSELNLSSLELGDSALYFCASSVAAGAYNEQFFGPGTRLTVL.

This chain joins TRBV4-3 and TRBJ2-1; D uncertain. CDR3 size: 14 residues. V shed 0 bases and J shed 5 bases, with 8 bases lying between them. The V gene's germline CDR1 is LGHNA and CDR2 YSLEER. CDR3: CASSQELANNEQFF. The CDR3 DNA is TGCGCCAGCAGCCAAGAATTAGCAAACAATGAGCAGTTCTTC.

This chain uses TRBV24-1 with TRBJ2-3; TRBD2 matches 13 bases. V shed 3 bases and J 7 bases; nucleotides not matched to a gene: 6. Germline V CDR1 and CDR2: KGHDR, SFDVKD. The CDR3 is made up of 16 amino acids. The CDR3, as DNA: TGTGCCACCAGTGATGCGACTAGCGGGAGGTTCTATACGCAGTATTTT. This sequence encodes CATSDATSGRFYTQYF.

V and J are TRBV13 and TRBJ2-3; D unclear. The ends were cut back, 6 bases at V and 0 bases at J, with 16 bases in the middle. The length of the CDR3 is 16 residues. Germline CDR1 reads PRHDT; CDR2 reads FYEKMQ (reference sequence). CDR3 sequence (DNA): TGTGCCAGCAGTTTCCACGTCACCCAGAGCACAGATACGCAGTATTTT. This gives the protein CASSFHVTQSTDTQYF.

The CDR3 protein is CASTLGTTGELFF. The CDR3, as DNA: TGTGCCAGCACCCTCGGGACAACCGGGGAGCTGTTTTTT. The rearrangement joins TRBV7-3 to TRBJ2-2; D may be TRBD1 (6 bases). The CDR3 extends over 13 amino acids. The germline V and J ends were trimmed by 7 bases and 5 bases, with 11 bases remaining between them. Germline V gene data show CDR1 as SGHTA and CDR2 as FQGTGA.

V is TRBV4-1 and J is TRBJ2-2; 8 bases line up with TRBD2. Trimming at V came to 6 bases and at J to 5 bases, leaving 11 bases not matched to a gene. Germline values: CDR1 MGHRA, CDR2 YSYEKL. The length of the CDR3 is 16 residues. The CDR3 DNA reads as TGCGCCAGCAGGGCAGGCGGGACTAGGATGACCGGGGAGCTGTTTTTT. Amino acid sequence: CASRAGGTRMTGELFF.

The rearrangement uses TRBV20-1 and TRBJ1-1; D unclear. V shed 3 bases and J shed 5 bases, with 7 bases lying between them. CDR3 size: 11 residues. From germline, CDR1 is DFQATT and CDR2 SNEGSKA (reference sequence). The CDR3 loop reads CSASWRTEAFF. The CDR3 DNA sequence: TGCAGTGCTAGCTGGAGGACTGAAGCTTTCTTT.

This clone was seen ten or more times. V usage is TRBV14 and J usage is TRBJ2-7; 8 bases line up with TRBD1. CDR1 and CDR2 (germline): SGHDN, FVKESK. Trimming at V came to 0 bases and at J to 6 bases, leaving 1 base not matched to a gene. This CDR3 region has 13 residues. This CDR3 is CASSQDRGREQYF. For the CDR3, the DNA is TGTGCCAGCAGCCAAGACAGGGGGCGCGAGCAGTACTTC.

The chain has TRBV30 and TRBJ2-7; TRBD1 agrees at 12 bases. CDR3 length equals 14 residues. The germline V gene encodes CDR1 GTSNPN and CDR2 SVGIG (reference sequence). With V trimmed by 3 bases and J by 5 bases, 5 bases remained unmatched. The CDR3 is CAWSKGQGANEQYF. CDR3 coding DNA: TGTGCCTGGAGCAAGGGACAGGGGGCGAACGAGCAGTACTTC.

The chain employs TRBV28 and TRBJ1-3; 8 bases match TRBD1. V gave up 4 bases and J gave up 4 bases; unmatched junction bases: 3. CDR3 size: 14 residues. From germline, CDR1 is MDHEN and CDR2 SYDVKM. This CDR3 reads CASSSWTGGNTIYF. The CDR3 nucleotides are TGTGCCAGCAGTTCGTGGACAGGGGGAAACACCATATATTTT.

This clone was seen only once. V gene TRBV5-5 combines with J gene TRBJ1-5; D might be TRBD1 (6 bases). Trimming left V 0 bases short and J 7 bases short, with 11 bases between. This CDR3 has 14 residues. The germline V gene encodes CDR1 SGHKS and CDR2 YYEKEE (reference sequence). DNA for the CDR3: TGTGCCAGCAGCTTGGAGGCAGGGGTACAGCCCCAGCATTTT. Translated: CASSLEAGVQPQHF.

This clone came up a few times. The CDR3: CAIRGGERGYEQYF. The CDR3 DNA is TGTGCCATCAGGGGCGGGGAACGGGGCTACGAGCAGTACTTC. This chain joins TRBV10-3 and TRBJ2-7; TRBD2 is a possible D gene (6 bases). Germline CDR1 and CDR2: ENHRY and SYGVKD. The CDR3 loop spans 14 amino acids. V dropped 6 bases and J dropped 3 bases, with 15 bases sitting between them.

The rearrangement uses TRBV2 and TRBJ1-1; D perhaps matches TRBD1 (5 bases). V lost 2 bases to trimming and J lost 5 bases, with 9 bases between them. The CDR3 length is 13 residues. Per the germline V gene, CDR1 is SNHLY and CDR2 is FYNNEI. The CDR3 sequence: CASSEREGTEAFF. CDR3 nucleotides: TGTGCCAGCAGTGAACGGGAGGGGACTGAAGCTTTCTTT.

This clone was picked up a small number of times. V usage is TRBV4-2 and J usage is TRBJ1-2; 9 bases map to TRBD1. Germline CDR1 and CDR2: LGHNA and YNFKEQ. V gave up 1 base and J gave up 5 bases; unmatched junction bases: 5. The CDR3 contains 15 residues. The CDR3 protein is CASSQGTGAGYGYTF. CDR3 nucleotides: TGTGCCAGCAGCCAAGGGACAGGGGCCGGGTATGGCTACACCTTC.

The rearrangement joins TRBV28 to TRBJ1-1; D remains unclear. Trimming shortened V by 8 bases and J by 2 bases, and 15 bases separated the two germline ends. CDR3 length equals 14 residues. CDR1 MDHEN and CDR2 SYDVKM come from the germline V gene. The CDR3 here is CASRLSSLNTEAFF. CDR3 coding DNA: TGTGCCAGCCGTCTTTCCTCCTTAAACACTGAAGCTTTCTTT.

The genes are TRBV4-3 and TRBJ2-3, with D possibly being TRBD2 (6 bases). Germline V gives CDR1 LGHNA, CDR2 YSLEER. The length of the CDR3 is 16 residues. V was trimmed by 0 bases and J by 5 bases, leaving 15 bases between them. The CDR3 loop reads CASSQDRTNGGDTQYF. The CDR3 nucleotides read TGCGCCAGCAGCCAAGATAGGACCAACGGGGGAGATACGCAGTATTTT.

V usage is TRBV4-3 and J usage is TRBJ1-4; the D gene is possibly TRBD1 (5 bases). The germline V gene has CDR1 LGHNA and CDR2 YSLEER. The CDR3 covers 16 residues. Trimming took 0 bases from V and 0 from J, leaving 8 bases between them. The CDR3 spells CASSQEGLATNEKLFF. The CDR3 DNA sequence: TGCGCCAGCAGCCAAGAGGGACTTGCAACTAATGAAAAACTGTTTTTT.

The chain employs TRBV5-1 and TRBJ2-1; 9 bases line up with TRBD1. V shed 5 bases and J 6 bases; nucleotides not matched to a gene: 9. Germline V gene sequence: CDR1 SGHRS, CDR2 YFSETQ. This CDR3 spans 15 amino acids. The CDR3 bases are TGCGCCAGCAGTACCGTGGGACAGGGATCCAATGAGCAGTTCTTC. Translated: CASSTVGQGSNEQFF. The whole variable domain, filled in from reference TRBV5-1 and TRBJ2-1, reads KAGVTQTPRYLIKTRGQQVTLSCSPISGHRSVSWYQQTPGQGLQFLFEYFSETQRNKGNFPGRFSGRQFSNSRSEMNVSTLELGDSALYLCASSTVGQGSNEQFFGPGTRLTVL.

J is TRBJ1-4 and V is TRBV6-5, with a weak D call TRBD1 (5 bases). V was shortened by 8 bases and J by 5 bases, with 12 bases between the two germline ends. Germline V gives CDR1 MNHEY, CDR2 SVGAGI. The CDR3 totals 13 residues. The CDR3 is CASEPGGNEKLFF. CDR3 in DNA: TGTGCCAGCGAGCCTGGGGGGAATGAAAAACTGTTTTTT.

The rearrangement uses TRBV5-4 and TRBJ2-7; D is undetermined. Looked up from germline, CDR1 is SGHNT and CDR2 is YYREEE (reference sequence). Between the trimmed V and J ends, which lost 0 bases and 0 bases, there was a span of 16 bases. The CDR3 contains 17 residues. This CDR3 reads CASSLGGPKSLSYEQYF. CDR3 in DNA: TGTGCCAGCAGCTTGGGTGGGCCTAAAAGCCTCTCCTACGAGCAGTACTTC.